The following is a TCR beta chain sequence with its context. The clone's antigen remains unknown. Qualities for individual bases were not recorded, and no much larger clone is one base off. The sequencer listed for this sample is Illumina NovaSeq 6000. cDNA libraries for TCRalpha and TCRbeta were prepared by 5'RACE using constant-segment primers, with sample barcodes and unique molecular identifiers added. Trizol reagent was used to extract RNA from every sample. The libraries were amplified in two PCR steps, and the second step added a second sample barcode and Illumina TruSeq adapters. Sequencing of the libraries was done on an Illumina NovaSeq, producing 2 x 150 bp paired-end reads. As for the original processing: The reads were demultiplexed and collapsed into UMI-guided consensus sequences using migec v1.2.7. Using mixcr v2.1.11, UMI consensuses were aligned to TRA and TRB V and J templates and then assembled into clonotypes. Clonotypes were classified as expanded or contracted when called significant by both edgeR and NoisET, with noise models trained on biological replicates. For edgeR calls, a false discovery rate-adjusted p below 0.01 and a log2 fold-change threshold of 1 were applied. As an exploratory analysis of dynamics, PCA with hierarchical clustering was applied to max-normalized trajectories of the 1000 most abundant clonotypes. Each responding clone was given a CD4 or CD8 phenotype based on the CD4+ and CD8+ repertoires, which had been sequenced separately. Starting from the raw public reads, TCRdb applied fastp trimming at Q25, assembled clones with MiXCR and retained in-frame beta chains. Each record represents a unique CDR3 protein, reported with the most common genes and DNA among its rows. The V and J calls were not made by the authors but by TCRdb's processing. The sample table lists more than 300,000 distinct CDR3 sequences, roughly 15% of them with a count of one. The leading ten clones occupy about a fifth of the sample.

The germline V end is reduced by 5 bases and the J end by 4 bases; junction bases left unmatched: 9. The germline V gene provides CDR1 SGHTA and CDR2 FQGNSA. Measured from the cysteine to the phenylalanine, the CDR3 is 16 residues long. Kept here is only the CDR3 DNA, which spans 48 bases and is read in frame from base 1. This sample is part of a study of T-cell memory formation after mild COVID-19 (dated by TCRdb to the early 2020s). At the level of the whole study: Most TCR sequence clusters were specific to one of the two donors. Longitudinal TCRalpha and TCRbeta repertoire sequencing tracked T-cell clones expanding and contracting after mild COVID-19 in two donors. The cohort comprised two young, previously healthy adult volunteers, one female and one male.

Ficoll-Paque density gradient centrifugation was the method used to isolate PBMCs. The research as a whole found: Contracting CD4+ clones turned up mainly in the CM and EM memory subsets, whereas EMRA was where CD8+ clones were enriched. The second-wave clones that peaked on day 37 were not confirmed to be SARS-CoV-2 specific. Clones that contracted from day 15 to 85 showed balanced CD4/CD8 phenotypes, whereas a second wave of clones that expanded from day 15 to 37 leaned towards CD4+. The study included only a couple of mild cases, and larger cohorts that include severe cases with pre-infection samples were judged to be necessary. The detection of some responding clones in pre-infection memory suggests that pre-existing cross-reactive memory T cells joined the SARS-CoV-2 response.

This receptor chain uses TRBV7-2 and TRBJ2-1, and TRBD2 aligns with 9 junction nucleotides. Sequencing was carried out using PBMCs or a T cell subset sorted from them (not recorded which). This TCR was recovered from a man aged 18 to 30 who had mild COVID-19 (a few samples of this study predate the infection). The sample titles of this study are shuffled in the database, so cell type and time point are left out; the donor was told from shared clones. The CDR3 in this case is CASSAPLAGPYNEQFF. The DNA is as follows: TGTGCCAGCAGCGCACCCCTAGCGGGACCGTACAATGAGCAGTTCTTC.